This TCR beta chain was observed in a study of blood T cell repertoires in COVID-19. The table lists this clone with a count of one. This CDR3 is 14 amino acids long. Deletions cut 6 bases from V and 3 bases from J, with 15 bases between. CDR1 MNHNY and CDR2 SVGAGI come from the germline V gene (reference sequence). The assay was immunoSEQ multiplex PCR, and TCRdb's table has in-frame clones only and misses some. The repertoire holds some 80,000 clones, with roughly nine tenths as singletons. This chain joins TRBV6-6 and TRBJ2-7; D is uncertain. The specimen sequenced was peripheral blood. This clonotype was sampled from a man aged 45-65 years with active or convalescent COVID-19. CDR3 loop: CASSYDKGIYEQYF. The DNA of the CDR3 is TGTGCCAGCAGCTACGACAAAGGCATCTACGAGCAGTACTTC.